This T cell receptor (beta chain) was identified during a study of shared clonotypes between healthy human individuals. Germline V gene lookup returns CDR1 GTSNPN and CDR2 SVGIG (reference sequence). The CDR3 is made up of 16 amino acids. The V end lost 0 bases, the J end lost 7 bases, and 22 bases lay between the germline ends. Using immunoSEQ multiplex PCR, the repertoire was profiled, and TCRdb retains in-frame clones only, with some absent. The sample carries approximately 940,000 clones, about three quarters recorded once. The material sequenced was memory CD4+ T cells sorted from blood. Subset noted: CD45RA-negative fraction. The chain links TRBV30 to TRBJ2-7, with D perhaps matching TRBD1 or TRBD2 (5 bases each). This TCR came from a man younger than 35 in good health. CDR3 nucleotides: TGTGCCTGGAGTGTACTACAAGGGGTCCTCACTAGGGAGCAGTACTTC. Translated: CAWSVLQGVLTREQYF.